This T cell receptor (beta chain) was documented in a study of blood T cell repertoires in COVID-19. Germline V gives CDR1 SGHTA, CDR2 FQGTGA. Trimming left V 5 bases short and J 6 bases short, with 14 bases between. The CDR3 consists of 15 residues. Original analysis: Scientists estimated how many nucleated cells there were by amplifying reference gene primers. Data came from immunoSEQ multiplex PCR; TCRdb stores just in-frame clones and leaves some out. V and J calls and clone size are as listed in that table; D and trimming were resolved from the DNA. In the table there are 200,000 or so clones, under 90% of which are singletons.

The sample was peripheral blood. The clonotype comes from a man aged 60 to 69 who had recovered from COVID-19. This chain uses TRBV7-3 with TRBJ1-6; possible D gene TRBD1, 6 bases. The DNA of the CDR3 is TGTGCCAGCAGCGTGGGGAGGGGGGTTAATTCACCCCTCCACTTT. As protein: CASSVGRGVNSPLHF.